The rows below give T cell receptor beta chains drawn from one sample of a study of early T cells in non-severe SARS-CoV-2 infection. TCRdb re-derived calls from the 5' RACE reads in MiXCR, one entry per CDR3 protein. The sample holds 80,000 to 95,000 distinct CDR3 sequences, roughly 17% seen once. This material consisted of whole blood, taken at baseline. These receptors all stem from an adult who was a healthcare worker with PCR-confirmed SARS-CoV-2 infection or an uninfected control (not recorded which). Both conserved end residues are part of each CDR3. A D gene is named only where the DNA matches it firmly. The size field is filled for only some rows; it gives once, few, many or a size class.

-	TRBJ2-7	few	TRBV11-3	CASSPRSGEQYF	TGTGCCAGCAGCCCCCGGTCGGGCGAGCAGTACTTC
-	TRBJ1-1	few	TRBV7-2	CASSLYKNTEAFF	TGTGCCAGCAGCCTGTACAAGAACACTGAAGCTTTCTTT
TRBD1	TRBJ1-6	-	TRBV10-3	CASLGQGADSPLHF	TGTGCCAGCCTCGGACAGGGGGCAGATTCACCCCTCCACTTT
-	TRBJ2-3	few	TRBV6-2/TRBV6-3	CASVAGITDTQYF	TGTGCCAGCGTCGCGGGTATTACAGATACGCAGTATTTT
-	TRBJ2-4	-	TRBV23-1	CASSQWGHDGPGNIQYF	TGCGCCAGCAGTCAATGGGGACACGACGGACCGGGGAACATTCAGTACTTC
-	TRBJ2-3	-	TRBV25-1	CASGPYTDTQYF	TGTGCCAGCGGCCCATACACAGATACGCAGTATTTT
-	TRBJ2-5	few	TRBV3-1	CASSQGAGWGETQYF	TGTGCCAGCAGCCAAGGGGCGGGCTGGGGAGAGACCCAGTACTTC
TRBD2	TRBJ2-7	-	TRBV20-1	CSARSGLAGENEQYF	TGCAGTGCTCGATCCGGACTAGCGGGAGAAAACGAGCAGTACTTC
TRBD1	TRBJ1-1	-	TRBV5-4	CASSAGTGGTEAFF	TGTGCCAGCAGCGCCGGGACAGGCGGGACTGAAGCTTTCTTT
TRBD2	TRBJ2-7	few	TRBV11-2	CASSGTTSGRIGEQYF	TGTGCCAGCAGCGGGACGACTAGCGGGAGGATCGGGGAGCAGTACTTC